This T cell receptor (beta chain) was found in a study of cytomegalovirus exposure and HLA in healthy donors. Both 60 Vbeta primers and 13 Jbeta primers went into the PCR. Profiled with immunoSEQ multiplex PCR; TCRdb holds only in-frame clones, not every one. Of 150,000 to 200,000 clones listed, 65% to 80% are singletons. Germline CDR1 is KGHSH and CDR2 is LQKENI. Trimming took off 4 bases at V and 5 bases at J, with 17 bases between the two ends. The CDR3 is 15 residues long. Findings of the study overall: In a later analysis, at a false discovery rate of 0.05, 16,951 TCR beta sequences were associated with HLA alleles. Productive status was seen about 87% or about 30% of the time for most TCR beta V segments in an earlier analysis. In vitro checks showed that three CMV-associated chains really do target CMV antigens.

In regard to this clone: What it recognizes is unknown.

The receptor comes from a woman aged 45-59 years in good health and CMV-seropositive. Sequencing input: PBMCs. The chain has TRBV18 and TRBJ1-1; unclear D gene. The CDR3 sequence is CASSRGGKGETEAFF. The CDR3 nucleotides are TGTGCCAGCTCACGCGGAGGAAAGGGCGAAACTGAAGCTTTCTTT.